The rows below give T cell receptor beta chains drawn from one sample of a study of human CD8 memory T cell subsets. Using the 5' RACE reads, TCRdb records one entry per CDR3 protein without DNA. The table lists about 11,000 distinct CDR3 sequences. Sequenced material: CD8+ T cells from PBMCs. All receptors come from a human donor in good health. Both conserved end residues are part of each CDR3. Clone size, where shown, is once, few, many, or a class for clones that have expanded.

cdr3_length: 11; j_call: TRBJ2-1; v_call: TRBV5-1; clone_size: .; cdr3_aa: CASKRYNEQFF
cdr3_length: 14; j_call: TRBJ2-7; v_call: TRBV7-8; clone_size: .; cdr3_aa: CASSLAGGAYEQYF
cdr3_length: 14; j_call: TRBJ2-1; v_call: TRBV30; clone_size: .; cdr3_aa: CACLGTSGNNEQFF
cdr3_length: 17; j_call: TRBJ2-2; v_call: TRBV2; clone_size: .; cdr3_aa: CASSGENLAGGTGELFF
cdr3_length: 14; j_call: TRBJ2-1; v_call: TRBV9; clone_size: .; cdr3_aa: CASTPGQGYNEQFF
cdr3_length: 14; j_call: TRBJ2-5; v_call: TRBV7-8; clone_size: medium-sized; cdr3_aa: CASSTTGPVETQYF
cdr3_length: 17; j_call: TRBJ2-2; v_call: TRBV6-2/TRBV6-3; clone_size: .; cdr3_aa: CASASGLRLANTGELFF
cdr3_length: 16; j_call: TRBJ1-4; v_call: TRBV4-3; clone_size: medium-sized; cdr3_aa: CASSQGIPGQGEKLFF
cdr3_length: 13; j_call: TRBJ1-6; v_call: TRBV7-6; clone_size: .; cdr3_aa: CASSSGPNSPLHF
cdr3_length: 15; j_call: TRBJ2-1; v_call: TRBV7-6; clone_size: .; cdr3_aa: CASSLEGASYNEQFF
cdr3_length: 14; j_call: TRBJ1-2; v_call: TRBV24-1; clone_size: medium-sized; cdr3_aa: CATSDGDRDFYYTF
cdr3_length: 15; j_call: TRBJ2-3; v_call: TRBV7-9; clone_size: .; cdr3_aa: CASSVSIDVPDTQYF
cdr3_length: 15; j_call: TRBJ2-7; v_call: TRBV11-1; clone_size: .; cdr3_aa: CASSPGSWGSYEQYF
cdr3_length: 16; j_call: TRBJ2-1; v_call: TRBV3-1; clone_size: .; cdr3_aa: CASSPKGLAGRNEQFF
cdr3_length: 13; j_call: TRBJ1-6; v_call: TRBV29-1; clone_size: .; cdr3_aa: CSVEEGVGSPLHF
cdr3_length: 15; j_call: TRBJ2-1; v_call: TRBV5-4; clone_size: .; cdr3_aa: CASSLWAGGNNEQFF
cdr3_length: 14; j_call: TRBJ2-3; v_call: TRBV2; clone_size: .; cdr3_aa: CASNWLTSTDTQYF
cdr3_length: 15; j_call: TRBJ2-1; v_call: TRBV27; clone_size: .; cdr3_aa: CASRQRGSSYNEQFF
cdr3_length: 11; j_call: TRBJ1-2; v_call: TRBV29-1; clone_size: .; cdr3_aa: CSVVVVGGYTF
cdr3_length: 15; j_call: TRBJ1-4; v_call: TRBV19; clone_size: .; cdr3_aa: CASSIAGGTNEKLFF
cdr3_length: 17; j_call: TRBJ1-1; v_call: TRBV28; clone_size: .; cdr3_aa: CASSSLGQGAGGTEAFF
cdr3_length: 17; j_call: TRBJ2-6; v_call: TRBV6-2/TRBV6-3; clone_size: .; cdr3_aa: CASSYSMWDSGANVLTF
cdr3_length: 13; j_call: TRBJ2-3; v_call: TRBV6-4; clone_size: .; cdr3_aa: CASSGSTTDTQYF
cdr3_length: 16; j_call: TRBJ2-3; v_call: TRBV7-8; clone_size: .; cdr3_aa: CASSFPGGYRTDTQYF
cdr3_length: 18; j_call: TRBJ2-1; v_call: TRBV3-1; clone_size: .; cdr3_aa: CASSHSFAGQGSYNEQFF
cdr3_length: 11; j_call: TRBJ2-7; v_call: TRBV6-6; clone_size: .; cdr3_aa: CASSTQAEQYF
cdr3_length: 13; j_call: TRBJ2-7; v_call: TRBV29-1; clone_size: .; cdr3_aa: CSVSRENTYEQYF
cdr3_length: 16; j_call: TRBJ2-2; v_call: TRBV28; clone_size: .; cdr3_aa: CASSLELPANTGELFF
cdr3_length: 18; j_call: TRBJ2-3; v_call: TRBV4-1; clone_size: .; cdr3_aa: CASSQGGPLAGGTDTQYF
cdr3_length: 16; j_call: TRBJ2-5; v_call: TRBV3-1; clone_size: .; cdr3_aa: CASSQGADWIEETQYF
cdr3_length: 16; j_call: TRBJ2-1; v_call: TRBV6-5; clone_size: .; cdr3_aa: CASSYSTGETNNEQFF
cdr3_length: 13; j_call: TRBJ2-5; v_call: TRBV10-3; clone_size: .; cdr3_aa: CAISDQGPETQYF
cdr3_length: 16; j_call: TRBJ2-5; v_call: TRBV24-1; clone_size: medium-sized; cdr3_aa: CATSDFGTGYSETQYF
cdr3_length: 18; j_call: TRBJ2-1; v_call: TRBV9; clone_size: .; cdr3_aa: CASSPKGDTSGSYNEQFF
cdr3_length: 12; j_call: TRBJ2-1; v_call: TRBV7-9; clone_size: .; cdr3_aa: CASSGDPNEQFF
cdr3_length: 14; j_call: TRBJ2-3; v_call: TRBV7-6; clone_size: .; cdr3_aa: CASSLDGSTDTQYF
cdr3_length: 12; j_call: TRBJ2-7; v_call: TRBV25-1; clone_size: medium-sized; cdr3_aa: CASSSRDYEQYF
cdr3_length: 17; j_call: TRBJ2-1; v_call: TRBV5-1; clone_size: .; cdr3_aa: CASSFSLAGESYNEQFF
cdr3_length: 11; j_call: TRBJ1-1; v_call: TRBV29-1; clone_size: medium-sized; cdr3_aa: CSVLGETEAFF
cdr3_length: 18; j_call: TRBJ2-3; v_call: TRBV6-2/TRBV6-3; clone_size: .; cdr3_aa: CASSYSPAGGLVTDTQYF
cdr3_length: 16; j_call: TRBJ2-7; v_call: TRBV6-2/TRBV6-3; clone_size: .; cdr3_aa: CASSYQGLAVTYEQYF
cdr3_length: 14; j_call: TRBJ1-1; v_call: TRBV5-1; clone_size: .; cdr3_aa: CASRLDRANTEAFF
cdr3_length: 14; j_call: TRBJ2-7; v_call: TRBV29-1; clone_size: medium-sized; cdr3_aa: CSVEGLLGSYEQYF
cdr3_length: 14; j_call: TRBJ1-2; v_call: TRBV25-1; clone_size: .; cdr3_aa: CASSPPDLFYGYTF
cdr3_length: 15; j_call: TRBJ1-1; v_call: TRBV11-2; clone_size: .; cdr3_aa: CASSLDSYLGTEAFF
cdr3_length: 16; j_call: TRBJ2-1; v_call: TRBV28; clone_size: medium-sized; cdr3_aa: CASSWYQGSSYNEQFF
cdr3_length: 12; j_call: TRBJ2-7; v_call: TRBV25-1; clone_size: .; cdr3_aa: CASSIQGYEQYF
cdr3_length: 12; j_call: TRBJ2-7; v_call: TRBV3-1; clone_size: .; cdr3_aa: CASSPTGSEQYF
cdr3_length: 14; j_call: TRBJ2-7; v_call: TRBV7-9; clone_size: .; cdr3_aa: CASSLGGLADEQYF
cdr3_length: 13; j_call: TRBJ1-1; v_call: TRBV29-1; clone_size: medium-sized; cdr3_aa: CSVVGTALTEAFF
cdr3_length: 16; j_call: TRBJ1-4; v_call: TRBV23-1; clone_size: medium-sized; cdr3_aa: CAITPDYRATNEKLFF
cdr3_length: 19; j_call: TRBJ2-3; v_call: TRBV28; clone_size: medium-sized; cdr3_aa: CASRESIAGGAISTDTQYF
cdr3_length: 12; j_call: TRBJ2-4; v_call: TRBV18; clone_size: medium-sized; cdr3_aa: CASLGVKNIQYF
cdr3_length: 12; j_call: TRBJ2-7; v_call: TRBV5-6; clone_size: .; cdr3_aa: CASTKPGYEQYF
cdr3_length: 17; j_call: TRBJ2-7; v_call: TRBV20-1; clone_size: .; cdr3_aa: CSARDVGSGSFYYEQYF
cdr3_length: 13; j_call: TRBJ1-2; v_call: TRBV4-3; clone_size: medium-sized; cdr3_aa: CASSYRTGHGYTF